This record concerns one TCR beta chain sequence. The target of this receptor is not known. No much larger clone exists at a distance of one base, and base qualities are not known. The CDR3 regions of human TCRbeta chains were analyzed by immunosequencing. Regarding the original processing steps: Repertoire TCRs were checked for matches against a reference library of SARS-CoV-2-specific TCRs that had been generated using the MIRA antigen-specificity platform. Breadth was defined as the fraction of unique TCRs that were SARS-CoV-2-associated, and depth was defined as the fraction of total T cells that were SARS-CoV-2-associated. Each spike-specific TCR was assigned to its reactive spike region and to a CD4 or CD8 class using the MIRA data. Log10-transformed breadth and depth values were compared by one-way ANOVA with Sidak's multiple comparisons tests. In its TCRdb copy, this immuneACCESS table keeps in-frame sequences only and misses some clones. Where compared with another copy, unresolved V genes explain less than half of these, and the others have no known cause. V and J calls and clone size come straight from that table; D and trimming were deduced from the DNA. The sample table records roughly 200,000 clones; 90% to 95% of these occur just once. The ten most abundant clones make up about 1% of the sample.

V sheds 3 bases and J sheds 0 bases, leaving 5 bases between their ends. For CDR1 and CDR2, the germline V gene lists MNHNS and SASEGT. The CDR3 spans 13 residues, from the cysteine through the phenylalanine. Left in the record is the CDR3 DNA by itself, 39 bases read in frame from the first base. The data originate from a study of T cell responses to AZD1222 COVID-19 vaccine (dated by TCRdb to the early 2020s). In the study overall: A total of just over 230 trial participants underwent TCR sequencing, of whom more than 200 had received two doses of AZD1222 and about 25 had received two doses of the MenACWY control vaccine. Trial participants were enrolled by age into 18-55, 56-69 and 70-plus year subgroups, with approximately 160, 26 and 62 TCR-sequenced participants respectively.

Study-level results and caveats: After two AZD1222 doses, spike-specific TCR breadth and depth were significantly higher than at day 0 and than in MenACWY recipients. Vaccine-associated CD4 TCRs spanned the whole spike protein, with dominant responses in regions 160-218 and 743-854. Conclusions about previously exposed vaccinees are limited, since just five or six AZD1222 recipients were seropositive for SARS-CoV-2 at baseline. The 56-69-year group was small, and its depth increase did not reach significance, likely because of low power. Nearly half of unique spike-specific TCRs reportedly recognized epitopes outside regions mutated in the B.1.351 and B.1.1.7 variants. Participants were mostly white British, with more females than males. The authors suggested clonal diversity may have been underestimated. Because no day 14 peak-response samples were available, repertoires were characterized only after the peak T cell response.

In the paper's terms, the time point label means: about 28 days (+/-7) after the second vaccine dose. Taken with the paper, the label for treatment or condition translates to: meningococcal conjugate vaccine given as trial control. Vaccinee samples were obtained from the UK trials COV001 and COV002, which included a single-blind randomized controlled phase 2/3 trial of AZD1222 (ChAdOx1 nCoV-19) in healthy adults. For TCRbeta chain sequencing, PBMC samples were collected from trial participants at day 0 and at day 28 after the second dose. The rearrangement combines TRBV6-1 with TRBJ1-1, with the D gene call left open. The TCR originated in an adult who received the MenACWY meningococcal vaccine as a control. The sequencing here drew on peripheral blood, taken 28 days after the second dose of the MenACWY control vaccine. CDR3 region: CASSDQMNTEAFF. The DNA sequence follows: TGTGCCAGCAGTGATCAAATGAACACTGAAGCTTTCTTT.